The 3 T cell receptor beta chains reported below all come from one sample, sequenced in a study of T cell changes during pregnancy in multiple sclerosis. Generated by immunoSEQ multiplex PCR, the TCRdb table keeps only in-frame clones and is missing some. The sample consists of more than 50,000 clones, about 89% of them appearing once. The source material was peripheral blood, sampled in the first trimester of pregnancy. These receptors all come from a female donor with multiple sclerosis, enrolled in a pregnancy study.

This chain connects TRBV7-2 to TRBJ1-1; D possibly corresponds to TRBD1 (6 bases). Germline values: CDR1 SGHTA, CDR2 FQGNSA. The CDR3 is 14 amino acids. With 5 bases removed from V and 2 bases from J, the gap between germline ends came to 12 bases. CDR3 bases: TGTGCCAGCAGCGTCGGGACACAAAACACTGAAGCTTTCTTT. Residues: CASSVGTQNTEAFF.

The chain has TRBV5-1 and TRBJ2-5; TRBD1 is a possible D gene (6 bases). With 2 bases removed from V and 2 bases from J, the gap between germline ends came to 10 bases. The CDR3 has 14 residues. The germline gives CDR1 SGHRS, CDR2 YFSETQ. The CDR3 sequence: CASSFGQLQETQYF. CDR3 nucleotide sequence: TGCGCCAGCAGCTTCGGACAGTTACAAGAGACCCAGTACTTC.

This chain uses TRBV6-5 with TRBJ2-7, with TRBD2 matching 11 bases. The germline CDR1 and CDR2 sequences are MNHEY and SVGAGI. The CDR3 runs to 13 residues. The ends lost 2 bases at V and 10 bases at J; junction bases unmatched: 4. The CDR3 nucleotides are TGTGCCAGCAGTTACAGGGGACTAGCGGTTCAGTACTTC. Amino acid sequence: CASSYRGLAVQYF.